This T cell receptor (beta chain) was observed in a study of cytomegalovirus exposure and HLA in healthy donors. The PCR employed 60 Vbeta primers together with 13 Jbeta primers. Profiling relied on immunoSEQ multiplex PCR, and the TCRdb table lists in-frame clones only, not all of them. The sample lists approximately 100,000 clones, 65% to 90% seen once, with about 1.2% in the top ten. J gave up 5 bases and V 1 base, and 7 bases lay outside the gene matches. Germline values: CDR1 MNHEY, CDR2 SVGAGI. The CDR3 extends over 16 amino acids. Sequencing was done on a sample of PBMCs. The receptor's source is a woman aged 18 to 35 in good health and CMV-seronegative. The rearrangement joins TRBV6-5 to TRBJ2-3; 9 nucleotides agree with TRBD2. The CDR3 here is CASSYLASGAIDTQYF. The DNA for the CDR3 is TGTGCCAGCAGTTACTTGGCTAGCGGGGCCATAGATACGCAGTATTTT.